Below, 22 T cell receptor beta chains from the same sample are listed, as sequenced in a study of OX40 agonist ivuxolimab in advanced cancers. The assay was immunoSEQ multiplex PCR, and TCRdb's table has in-frame clones only and misses some. This table holds about 98,000 clones, around nine tenths found once. Sequenced material: CD4+ or CD8+ T cells sorted from blood, taken in a trial of the OX40 agonist ivuxolimab. These receptor sequences come from an adult with an advanced solid tumor such as melanoma, head and neck, liver or kidney cancer.

The chain is built from TRBV27 and TRBJ1-5; 11 bases are shared with TRBD1. There are 14 residues in the CDR3. V gave up 7 bases and J gave up 5 bases; unmatched junction bases: 4. The germline gives CDR1 MNHEY, CDR2 SMNVEV (reference sequence). CDR3 DNA sequence: TGTGCCAGCAAACCGGGACAGGGGGATCAGCCCCAGCATTTT. Encoded protein: CASKPGQGDQPQHF.

This chain links TRBV28 with TRBJ1-1; TRBD1 matches at 7 bases. Trimming took 8 bases from V and 1 from J; bases not matched to a gene: 7. Per germline, CDR1 MDHEN and CDR2 SYDVKM. The CDR3 covers 14 residues. For the CDR3, the DNA is TGTGCCAGCGGGCTTGGGACAGCGAACACTGAAGCTTTCTTT. This sequence encodes CASGLGTANTEAFF.

The chain recombines TRBV28 with TRBJ1-2; the match to TRBD1 covers 10 bases. This CDR3 spans 17 amino acids. Unmatched junction bases numbered 15, after V lost 6 bases and J lost 5 bases. Germline CDR1 reads MDHEN; CDR2 reads SYDVKM. CDR3 in DNA: TGTGCCAGCAGGGCAGGACAGGGGGTTACGGGGAAGTATGGCTACACCTTC. Translating it yields CASRAGQGVTGKYGYTF.

The chain couples TRBV7-9 to TRBJ2-1, with D possibly matching TRBD2 (7 bases). The V end lost 3 bases, the J end lost 6 bases, and 18 bases lay between the germline ends. CDR1 and CDR2 (germline): SEHNR, FQNEAQ (reference sequence). This CDR3 contains 16 residues. The CDR3 protein is CASSFLGGLVTNEQFF. CDR3 DNA sequence: TGTGCCAGCAGCTTTCTGGGGGGGCTAGTCACCAATGAGCAGTTCTTC.

This chain links TRBV19 with TRBJ2-2; TRBD2 agrees at 8 bases. The trim removed 9 bases at V and 7 bases at J, leaving 16 bases unmatched. Germline CDR1 is LNHDA and CDR2 is SQIVND (reference sequence). CDR3 length: 16 amino acids. The CDR3 is CASTPLLAGGVGELFF. The CDR3 coding sequence is TGTGCCAGCACCCCTTTACTGGCGGGAGGTGTCGGGGAGCTGTTTTTT.

The rearrangement links TRBV13 to TRBJ1-1; tentative D call: TRBD1 (6 bases). The CDR3 consists of 13 residues. V was clipped by 6 bases and J by 3 bases, with 11 bases between them. Germline values: CDR1 PRHDT, CDR2 FYEKMQ (reference sequence). The CDR3 reads CASSRTGYTEAFF. The DNA of the CDR3 is TGTGCCAGCAGTCGCACAGGGTACACTGAAGCTTTCTTT.

The chain combines TRBV18 with TRBJ1-4, with no clear D. The CDR3 spans 17 residues. Germline V CDR1 and CDR2: KGHSH, LQKENI. V was pared by 6 bases and J by 0 bases, with 17 bases between. The CDR3 coding sequence is TGTGCCAGCTCGTCCGCGGCCAAACCTGCAACTAATGAAAAACTGTTTTTT. Translating it yields CASSSAAKPATNEKLFF.

This clone appeared a single time. The chain employs TRBV5-8 and TRBJ2-2; 7 nucleotides align to TRBD2. In germline, CDR1 is SGHTS, CDR2 YDEGEE. V lost 3 bases to trimming and J lost 5 bases; unmatched junction nucleotides: 13. The CDR3 runs 17 residues. The CDR3 DNA reads as TGTGCCAGCAGCTCGGGGTTGGCGGGAGCGCAGACCGGGGAGCTGTTTTTT. Translation gives CASSSGLAGAQTGELFF.

This chain uses TRBV5-1 with TRBJ1-6, with D unclear. Trimming took 0 bases from V and 15 from J, leaving 16 bases between them. Germline CDR1 and CDR2: SGHRS and YFSETQ. The CDR3 has 14 residues. The CDR3 region has the DNA TGCGCCAGCAGCTTGGGCGAGGAAGATTCAGGCCTCCACTTT. Translating it yields CASSLGEEDSGLHF.

The chain employs TRBV4-3 and TRBJ2-1; tentatively, D is TRBD2 (6 bases). V was clipped by 0 bases and J by 8 bases, with 8 bases between them. The CDR3 covers 13 residues. CDR1 and CDR2 from the germline V gene are LGHNA and YSLEER. The chain's CDR3 is CASSQESGYEQFF. CDR3 nucleotide sequence: TGCGCCAGCAGCCAAGAAAGCGGGTATGAGCAGTTCTTC.

The chain is built from TRBV6-5 and TRBJ1-2; D call uncertain. This CDR3 is 14 amino acids long. Germline V gives CDR1 MNHEY, CDR2 SVGAGI. V dropped 5 bases and J dropped 3 bases, with 13 bases sitting between them. CDR3 bases: TGTGCCAGCAGTCAGGAGTCGAGCTACTATGGCTACACCTTC. It yields the protein CASSQESSYYGYTF.

This clone was recorded a few times. The chain joins TRBV5-8 to TRBJ2-1; D remains ambiguous. V was trimmed by 5 bases and J by 4 bases, leaving 4 bases between them. CDR1 and CDR2 (germline): SGHTS, YDEGEE. The CDR3 length is 11 residues. CDR3: CASRGYNEQFF. The CDR3 DNA is TGTGCCAGCAGAGGGTACAATGAGCAGTTCTTC. Together with reference TRBV5-8 and TRBJ2-1, the CDR3 gives the full variable domain: EAGVTQSPTHLIKTRGQQATLRCSPISGHTSVYWYQQALGLGLQFLLWYDEGEERNRGNFPPRFSGRQFPNYSSELNVNALELEDSALYLCASRGYNEQFFGPGTRLTVL.

The rearrangement links TRBV18 to TRBJ1-1; no firm D call. The germline CDR1 and CDR2 sequences are KGHSH and LQKENI. Trimming pared 3 bases from V and 0 bases from J, leaving 2 bases between. This CDR3 has 12 residues. DNA of the CDR3: TGTGCCAGCTCACCGATGAACACTGAAGCTTTCTTT. As protein: CASSPMNTEAFF. The variable domain in full, completed from reference TRBV18 and TRBJ1-1, reads NAGVMQNPRHLVRRRGQEARLRCSPMKGHSHVYWYRQLPEEGLKFMVYLQKENIIDESGMPKERFSAEFPKEGPSILRIQQVVRGDSAAYFCASSPMNTEAFFGQGTRLTVV.

This clone was seen a handful of times. The chain carries TRBV5-5 and TRBJ1-1; unclear D gene. Deletions cut 0 bases from V and 7 bases from J, with 10 bases between. Germline V CDR1 and CDR2: SGHKS, YYEKEE (reference sequence). This CDR3 region has 13 residues. CDR3 loop: CASSLVLFLEAFF. As DNA, the CDR3 is TGTGCCAGCAGCTTGGTCCTTTTTCTTGAAGCTTTCTTT.

This chain connects TRBV6-5 to TRBJ1-2, with 8 bases fitting TRBD1. The CDR3 is made up of 15 amino acids. Germline values: CDR1 MNHEY, CDR2 SVGAGI. J gave up 6 bases and V 0 bases, and 6 bases lay outside the gene matches. The CDR3 nucleotides read TGTGCCAGCAGTTACTCAAGCAGGGGGCCGAATGGCTACACCTTC. It specifies CASSYSSRGPNGYTF.

The rearrangement links TRBV30 to TRBJ1-6; D unresolved. Trimming removed 8 bases from V and 7 bases from J, with 12 bases in between. Germline-derived CDR1 and CDR2 are GTSNPN and SVGIG (reference sequence). This CDR3 contains 12 residues. The CDR3 region is CATGRGNSPLHF. The CDR3 coding sequence is TGTGCCACCGGACGGGGAAATTCACCCCTCCACTTT.

V usage is TRBV5-1 and J usage is TRBJ2-5; 7 bases fit TRBD2. The trim removed 4 bases at V and 6 bases at J, leaving 9 bases unmatched. The length of the CDR3 is 14 residues. From germline, CDR1 is SGHRS and CDR2 YFSETQ. For the CDR3, the DNA is TGCGCCAGCAGCCAGCGGGGAAGCGAAAAGACCCAGTACTTC. As protein: CASSQRGSEKTQYF.

V and J are TRBV5-1 and TRBJ2-1; 13 positions match TRBD2. V shed 4 bases and J 10 bases; nucleotides not matched to a gene: 5. The CDR3 covers 14 residues. Germline loops: CDR1 SGHRS, CDR2 YFSETQ. The CDR3 DNA reads as TGCGCCAGCAGCAGGACTAGCGGGAGTTACGAGCAGTTCTTC. It yields the protein CASSRTSGSYEQFF.

The chain combines TRBV5-1 with TRBJ2-7; 8 bases map to TRBD1. The V gene's germline CDR1 is SGHRS and CDR2 YFSETQ. This CDR3 has 14 amino acids. With 7 bases clipped from V and 5 bases from J, the junction kept 11 bases outside the gene matches. For the CDR3, the DNA is TGCGCCAGCTCCCGCCGACAGGGGTTTAACGAGCAGTACGTC. This codes for CASSRRQGFNEQYV.

The chain combines TRBV5-1 with TRBJ2-7; TRBD1 aligns across 10 bases. The ends lost 3 bases at V and 4 bases at J; junction bases unmatched: 10. CDR3 length: 16 residues. Germline CDR1 and CDR2: SGHRS and YFSETQ. The chain's CDR3 is CASSSKWDRGLYEQYF. The CDR3, as DNA: TGCGCCAGCAGCTCTAAATGGGACAGGGGATTATACGAGCAGTACTTC.

This clone is medium-sized (0.01 to 0.1%) in the sample. V and J are TRBV2 and TRBJ1-1, with unresolved D. The V and J ends lost 5 bases and 3 bases respectively, with 10 bases between them. Germline lookup yields CDR1 SNHLY and CDR2 FYNNEI. The CDR3 extends over 13 amino acids. CDR3 amino acids: CASSLKWDTEAFF. The CDR3 coding sequence is TGTGCCAGCAGTCTTAAGTGGGACACTGAAGCTTTCTTT.

The chain joins TRBV28 to TRBJ1-1; D is unclear. The CDR3 contains 12 residues. The V end lost 2 bases, the J end lost 1 base, and 2 bases lay between the germline ends. The V gene's germline CDR1 is MDHEN and CDR2 SYDVKM. The CDR3 reads CASSLENTEAFF. CDR3 nucleotide sequence: TGTGCCAGCAGTTTAGAGAACACTGAAGCTTTCTTT.